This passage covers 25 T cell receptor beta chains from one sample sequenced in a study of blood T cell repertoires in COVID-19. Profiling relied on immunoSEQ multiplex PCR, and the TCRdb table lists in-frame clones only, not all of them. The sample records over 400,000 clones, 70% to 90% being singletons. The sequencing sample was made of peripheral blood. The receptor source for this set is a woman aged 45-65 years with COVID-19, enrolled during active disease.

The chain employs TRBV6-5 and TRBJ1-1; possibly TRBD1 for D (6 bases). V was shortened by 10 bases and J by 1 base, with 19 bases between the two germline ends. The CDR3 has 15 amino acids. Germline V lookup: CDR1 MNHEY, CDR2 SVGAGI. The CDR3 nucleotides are TGTGCCACTCACCCACTGAGACAGGAGAACACTGAAGCTTTCTTT. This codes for CATHPLRQENTEAFF.

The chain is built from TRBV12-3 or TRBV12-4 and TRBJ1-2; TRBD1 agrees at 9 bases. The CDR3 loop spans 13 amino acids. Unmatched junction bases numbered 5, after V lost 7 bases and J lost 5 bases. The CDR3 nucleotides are TGTGCCAGCACGATACAGGGGGCGTATGGCTACACCTTC. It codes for CASTIQGAYGYTF.

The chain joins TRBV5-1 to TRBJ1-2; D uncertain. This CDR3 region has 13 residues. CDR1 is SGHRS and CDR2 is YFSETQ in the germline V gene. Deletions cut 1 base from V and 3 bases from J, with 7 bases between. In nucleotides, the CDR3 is TGCGCCAGCAGCTTGAGTCCAGACTATGGCTACACCTTC. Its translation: CASSLSPDYGYTF.

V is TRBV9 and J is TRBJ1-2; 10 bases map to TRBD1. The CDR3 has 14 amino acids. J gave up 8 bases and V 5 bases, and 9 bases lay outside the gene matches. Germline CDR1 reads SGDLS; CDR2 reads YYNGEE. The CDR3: CASSALRTGGGYTF. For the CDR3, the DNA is TGTGCCAGCAGTGCACTCCGGACAGGGGGAGGCTACACCTTC.

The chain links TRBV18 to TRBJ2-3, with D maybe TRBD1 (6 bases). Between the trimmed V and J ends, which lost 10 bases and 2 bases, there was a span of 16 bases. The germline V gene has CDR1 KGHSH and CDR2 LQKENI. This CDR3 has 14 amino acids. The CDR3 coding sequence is TGTGCCATCCTCGTACAGGGACCCACAGATACGCAGTATTTT. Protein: CAILVQGPTDTQYF.

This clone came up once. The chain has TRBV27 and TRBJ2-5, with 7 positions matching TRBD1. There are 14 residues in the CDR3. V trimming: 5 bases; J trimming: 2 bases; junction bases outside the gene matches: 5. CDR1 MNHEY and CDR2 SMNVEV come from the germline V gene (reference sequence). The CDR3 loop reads CASSAGTVQETQYF. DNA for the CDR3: TGTGCCAGCAGTGCAGGGACAGTTCAAGAGACCCAGTACTTC.

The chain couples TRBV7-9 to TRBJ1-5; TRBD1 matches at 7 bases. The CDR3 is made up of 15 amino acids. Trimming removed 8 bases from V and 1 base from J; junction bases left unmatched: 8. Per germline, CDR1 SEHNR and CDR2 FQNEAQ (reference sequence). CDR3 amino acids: CASSTGRLSNQPQHF. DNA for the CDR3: TGTGCCAGCTCGACAGGGCGGTTGAGCAATCAGCCCCAGCATTTT.

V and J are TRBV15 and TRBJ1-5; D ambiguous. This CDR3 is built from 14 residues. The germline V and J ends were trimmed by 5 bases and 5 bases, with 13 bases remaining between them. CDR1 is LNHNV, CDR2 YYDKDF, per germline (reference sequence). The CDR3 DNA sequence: TGTGCCACCAGCGCCCGAGGGATCGATCAGCCCCAGCATTTT. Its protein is CATSARGIDQPQHF.

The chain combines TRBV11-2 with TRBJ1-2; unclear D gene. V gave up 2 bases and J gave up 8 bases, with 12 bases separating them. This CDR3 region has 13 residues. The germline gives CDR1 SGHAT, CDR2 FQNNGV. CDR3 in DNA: TGTGCCAGCAGCTTATCCGGCGGGAAAGGCTACACCTTC. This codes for CASSLSGGKGYTF.

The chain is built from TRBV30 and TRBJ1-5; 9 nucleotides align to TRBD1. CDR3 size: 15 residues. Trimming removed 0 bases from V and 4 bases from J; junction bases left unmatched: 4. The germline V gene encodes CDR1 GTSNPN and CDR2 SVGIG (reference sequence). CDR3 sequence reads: CAWSVRGQGNQPQHF. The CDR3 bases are TGTGCCTGGAGTGTAAGAGGACAGGGGAATCAGCCCCAGCATTTT. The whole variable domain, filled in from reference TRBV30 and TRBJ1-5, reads SQTIHQWPATLVQPVGSPLSLECTVEGTSNPNLYWYRQAAGRGLQLLFYSVGIGQISSEVPQNLSASRPQDRQFILSSKKLLLSDSGFYLCAWSVRGQGNQPQHFGDGTRLSIL.

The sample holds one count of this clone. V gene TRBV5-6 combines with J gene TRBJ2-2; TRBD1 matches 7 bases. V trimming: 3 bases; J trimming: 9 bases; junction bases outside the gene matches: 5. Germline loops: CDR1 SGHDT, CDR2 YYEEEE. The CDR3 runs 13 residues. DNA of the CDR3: TGTGCCAGCAGCTGGGGACAGTCCCGGGAGCTGTTTTTT. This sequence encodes CASSWGQSRELFF.

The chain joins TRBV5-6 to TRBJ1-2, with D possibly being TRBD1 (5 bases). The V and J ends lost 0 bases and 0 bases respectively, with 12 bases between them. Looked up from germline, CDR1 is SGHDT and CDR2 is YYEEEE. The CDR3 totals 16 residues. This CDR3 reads CASSLGQGLSNYGYTF. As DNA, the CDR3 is TGTGCCAGCAGCTTGGGGCAGGGCTTATCTAACTATGGCTACACCTTC.

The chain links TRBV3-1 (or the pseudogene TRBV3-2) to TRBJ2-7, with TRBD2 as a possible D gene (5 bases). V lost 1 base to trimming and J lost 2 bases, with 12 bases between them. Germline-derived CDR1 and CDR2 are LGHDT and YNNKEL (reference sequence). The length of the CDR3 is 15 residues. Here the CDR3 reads CASSQGPLSAYEQYF. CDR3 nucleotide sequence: TGTGCCAGCAGCCAAGGGCCCCTTAGCGCCTACGAGCAGTACTTC.

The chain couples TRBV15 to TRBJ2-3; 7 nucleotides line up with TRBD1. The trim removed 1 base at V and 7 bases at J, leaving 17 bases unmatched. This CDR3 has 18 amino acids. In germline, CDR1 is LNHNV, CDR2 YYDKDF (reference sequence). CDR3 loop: CATSRGRGKGQSSNTQYF. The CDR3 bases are TGTGCCACCAGCAGAGGACGGGGTAAGGGACAGTCCTCTAATACGCAGTATTTT.

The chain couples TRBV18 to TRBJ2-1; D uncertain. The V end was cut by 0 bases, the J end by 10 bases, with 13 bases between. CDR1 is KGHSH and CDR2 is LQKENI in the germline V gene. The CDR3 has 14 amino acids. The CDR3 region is CASSPPLEVREQFF. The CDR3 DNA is TGTGCCAGCTCACCACCGCTAGAGGTACGGGAGCAGTTCTTC.

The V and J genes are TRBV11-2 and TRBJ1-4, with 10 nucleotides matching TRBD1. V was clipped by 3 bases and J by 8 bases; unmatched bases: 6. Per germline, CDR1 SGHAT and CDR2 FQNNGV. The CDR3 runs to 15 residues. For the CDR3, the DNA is TGTGCCAGCAGCTTTGGGGGGACAGGGGAAGAAAAACTGTTTTTT. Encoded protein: CASSFGGTGEEKLFF.

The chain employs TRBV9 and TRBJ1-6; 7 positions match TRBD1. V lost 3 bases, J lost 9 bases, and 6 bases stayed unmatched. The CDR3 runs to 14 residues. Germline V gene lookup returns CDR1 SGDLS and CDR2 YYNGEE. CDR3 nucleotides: TGTGCCAGCAGCGCCGACAGGGACGGTTCACCCCTCCACTTT. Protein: CASSADRDGSPLHF.

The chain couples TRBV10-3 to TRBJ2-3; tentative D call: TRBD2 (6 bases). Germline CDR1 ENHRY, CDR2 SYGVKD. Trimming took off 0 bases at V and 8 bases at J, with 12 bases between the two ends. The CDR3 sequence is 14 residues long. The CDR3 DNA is TGTGCCATCAGTGAGTCCCAAGACGGGGGTACGCAGTATTTT. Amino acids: CAISESQDGGTQYF.

In DNA form, the CDR3 reads TGTGCCTGGAGTAGTCAAGCGGGGGGACCCTCGGGCACAGATACGCAGTATTTT. Protein product: CAWSSQAGGPSGTDTQYF. The V gene is TRBV30, the J gene TRBJ2-3, with 9 positions matching TRBD2. V shed 2 bases, J shed 1 base, and the junction held 13 bases outside the gene matches. Germline-derived CDR1 and CDR2 are GTSNPN and SVGIG (reference sequence). CDR3 length equals 18 residues.

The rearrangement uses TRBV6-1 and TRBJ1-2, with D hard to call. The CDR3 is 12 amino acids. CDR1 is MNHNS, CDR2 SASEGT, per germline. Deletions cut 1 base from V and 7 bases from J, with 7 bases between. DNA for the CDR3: TGTGCCAGCAGTGAAGGGGCGGGTGGCTACACCTTC. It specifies CASSEGAGGYTF.

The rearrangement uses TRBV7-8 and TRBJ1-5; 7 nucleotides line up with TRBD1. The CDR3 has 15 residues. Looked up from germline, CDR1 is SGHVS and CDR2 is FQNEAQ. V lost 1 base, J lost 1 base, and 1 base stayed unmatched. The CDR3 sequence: CASSLEQGSNQPQHF. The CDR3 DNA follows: TGTGCCAGCAGCTTAGAACAGGGGAGCAATCAGCCCCAGCATTTT.

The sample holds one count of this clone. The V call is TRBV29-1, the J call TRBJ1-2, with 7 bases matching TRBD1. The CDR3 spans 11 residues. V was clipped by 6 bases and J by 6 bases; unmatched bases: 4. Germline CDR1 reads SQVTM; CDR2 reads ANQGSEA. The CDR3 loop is CSVQGQDGYTF. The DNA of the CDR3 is TGCAGCGTACAGGGGCAGGATGGCTACACCTTC.

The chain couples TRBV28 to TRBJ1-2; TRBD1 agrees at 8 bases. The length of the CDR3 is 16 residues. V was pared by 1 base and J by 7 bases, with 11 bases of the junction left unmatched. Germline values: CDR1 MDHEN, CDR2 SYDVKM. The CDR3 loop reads CASSLSLSGTGLGYTF. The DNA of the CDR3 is TGTGCCAGCAGTTTATCCCTCTCCGGGACAGGACTTGGCTACACCTTC.

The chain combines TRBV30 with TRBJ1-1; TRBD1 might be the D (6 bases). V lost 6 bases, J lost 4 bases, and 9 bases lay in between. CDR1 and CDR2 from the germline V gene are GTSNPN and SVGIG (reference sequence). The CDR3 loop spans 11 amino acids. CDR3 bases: TGTGCCTGTCTCAGGGGCACTGAAGCTTTCTTT. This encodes CACLRGTEAFF.

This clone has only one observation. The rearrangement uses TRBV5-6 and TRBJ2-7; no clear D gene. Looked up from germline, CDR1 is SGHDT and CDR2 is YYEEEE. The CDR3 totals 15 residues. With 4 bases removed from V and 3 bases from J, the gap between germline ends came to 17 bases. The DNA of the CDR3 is TGTGCCAGCAGCCGTCTCCAGGTGGCTAACTACGAGCAGTACTTC. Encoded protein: CASSRLQVANYEQYF.